This T cell receptor (beta chain) was recovered during a study of cytomegalovirus exposure and HLA in healthy donors (dated by TCRdb to the late 2010s). Broadly, across the study: In an earlier analysis of fewer than 750 of the donors, around 290 Gb of sequence data and some 120 million unique TCR beta sequences from roughly 190 million T cells were reported. The number of typed donors differed by locus: about 629-630 for A, B, C, DRB1 and DQB1; approximately 530 for DQA1; 606 for DPA1; and about 450 for DPB1. Donor age, sex, ethnicity and CMV serostatus were collected together with the repertoire data. HLA typing covered class I and class II loci at four-digit resolution. An earlier analysis of some 500 of the donors used high-throughput TCR beta sequencing to judge whether each TCR beta V gene segment behaved as functional or pseudogenic. A later genetic analysis took genome-wide SNP genotypes for about 55% of the 666 donors and used that subset as a discovery cohort. Across around 400 genotyped donors of the cohort, an average of approximately 240,000 unique TCR beta nucleotide sequences per donor were sequenced, and roughly 17% of those sequences were non-productive. Along with the roughly 700-subject first cohort, a separate validation cohort of 120 different subjects was used. The study profiled the T cell repertoires of about 720 subjects by immunosequencing and related them to cytomegalovirus serostatus. To predict cytomegalovirus infection status, the study brought together high-throughput TCR immunosequencing, statistical association of individual TCRs with disease status, and machine learning. All discovery cohort repertoires had been generated using a single sequencing platform. The study aimed to test whether cataloging public T cell receptors could reveal signatures of past pathogen exposure. A later analysis re-examined previously published TCR beta repertoires from more than 550 donors and added high-resolution HLA genotyping to investigate patterns of TCR occurrence. The later analysis used no new phenotypic data to find candidate immune exposures, relying instead on TCR beta sequences and their occurrence across donors. Because of strong linkage in the cohort, roughly 5 DR-DQ haplotypes were treated as single units for association and clustering. Among the approximately 400 genotyped donors, approximately 81% belonged to the genetic ancestry cluster associated with self-reported Caucasian donors. An early release that covered several hundred HLA-typed donors contained around 300 gigabases of sequencing data and tens of millions of unique TCR sequences.

The library came from the immunoSEQ multiplex PCR assay. The multiplex PCR relied on a mix of 60 forward primers for TCR Vbeta segments and 13 reverse primers for TCR Jbeta segments. The CDR3 region of rearranged TCR beta genes was amplified from genomic DNA with a multiplex PCR assay. The Illumina HiSeq System was used to sequence the amplified TCR beta libraries as 87-base-pair reads. Processing in the source paper ran as follows. Across the 666 repertoires, a later analysis counted roughly 84 million unique TCR beta chains, some 11 million of which were shared by at least two donors. To remove PCR and sequencing errors, raw reads were error-corrected and collapsed into unique sequences using a nearest-neighbor algorithm that merged closely related sequences. CDR3 sequences were aligned to IMGT reference sequences to assign V, D and J gene segments. For a sequence to be retained, a match of at least six nucleotides to both a V gene segment and a J gene segment was required. Rearrangements were classified as productive when the CDR3 lacked stop codons and remained in frame with V and J, and all other rearrangements were classified as non-productive. CDR3 was defined by IMGT convention, running from the second conserved V-encoded cysteine to the conserved J-encoded phenylalanine. The earlier analysis of about 640 of the donors excluded any sequence lacking an unambiguous match to a single V gene segment. In an earlier analysis of several hundred of the donors, V segments were called functional above 56.7% productive rearrangements and were called segregating when the between-donor standard deviation exceeded 5%. A statistical classification framework was built for diagnosing cytomegalovirus status from the catalog of TCR beta chain sequences. In a later analysis, TCR nucleotide sequences were compared against IMGT/GENE-DB human TR gene sequences so that V and J genes could be assigned. A later analysis assigned CDR3 sequences and most-parsimonious VDJ recombination scenarios with the TCRdist pipeline. In a later analysis, each TCR beta chain was defined by its CDR3 amino acid sequence together with its V-gene family, and reads lacking a unique V-gene family were excluded. To address suspected cross-contamination and a sequencing artifact, a later analysis removed 592 highly shared, low-generation-probability nucleotide sequences. In a later analysis, a clonal expansion index was calculated for each public chain from normalized within-repertoire ranks of inferred template counts. In a later analysis, generation probabilities were computed with a VDJ recombination model fitted to out-of-frame rearrangements, and the resulting probabilities were checked against IGoR. A later analysis scored TCR-TCR, TCR-HLA and TCR-CMV co-occurrence with hypergeometric tests, applying a repertoire-size bias correction to TCR pairs. False discovery rates were estimated in a later analysis by permuting HLA or CMV assignments 20 times. In a later analysis, co-occurring TCRs were grouped using DBSCAN, with TCRdist sequence similarity added in when clustering inside HLA-allele-positive subsets. For co-occurrence clustering, repertoires with fewer than 30,000 or more than 120,000 public chains were excluded, along with several repertoires with anomalous nucleotide sharing. The clones in this table, taken by TCRdb from immuneACCESS, are in-frame only. Not every clone is retained; where verified, under half of the shortfall comes from an unresolved V gene, and the cause of the rest is unknown. The DNA gave D and trimming, while V, J and clone size come from that table. For this sample the table gives some 120,000 clones, of which around two thirds were detected only once. Over 4% of the sample comes from the top ten.

This clone was seen a single time. Its antigen is still unknown. Qualities for individual bases were not recorded, and no much larger clone is one base off. V is reduced by 0 bases and J by 6 bases, leaving a spacing of 15 bases between them. The germline V gene (reference sequence) supplies CDR1 SGHNT and CDR2 YYREEE. The CDR3 contains 15 residues, cysteine and phenylalanine counted. Left in the record is the CDR3 DNA by itself, 45 bases read in frame from the first base. What the research found in general, with its limitations: An earlier analysis of 587 of the donors showed that most TCR beta V segments appeared in productive rearrangements either about 87% or about 30% of the time, which broadly matched IMGT annotations. Some IMGT-functional V segments, including TRBV6-2 and TRBV6-3, could not be told apart with the 87-base-pair reads, so those segments were excluded. A further reported finding was that TCR beta sequences accurately predicted the HLA-A and HLA-B alleles for most subjects in the first cohort. In a later analysis, HLA-associated TCR beta chains were found to be more clonally expanded and to have lower generation probabilities than equally common non-associated chains. CMV serostatus was the only immune exposure information available for the cohort. The study gave a list of under 200 TCR beta chains associated with cytomegalovirus. A later analysis found that most CMV-associated TCR beta chains appeared HLA-restricted, with HLA associations seemingly driven largely by CMV exposure. Strong co-occurrence of HLA alleles, especially DR and DQ, made assigning TCR associations to individual alleles difficult. This cohort had only TCR beta chains sequenced, and the lack of alpha or paired-chain data limited which features could be detected. Roughly uniform sequencing depth across donors was assumed in presence/absence analyses, although this assumption may not hold. A few of the identified cytomegalovirus-associated TCR beta chains were confirmed in vitro to be specific for cytomegalovirus antigens. The sequencing pipeline was judged likely to have produced a cluster of highly shared sequence variants as a technical artifact. An association between a missense DCLRE1C variant and V-gene and J-gene trimming of TCR beta chains was found in a later genetic analysis and replicated in an independent cohort. Linkage disequilibrium might explain the correlated functional status among segregating V segments, but an unknown experimental factor could not be ruled out. The classifier was reported to diagnose cytomegalovirus status with high specificity and sensitivity in both the original cohort and the validation cohort. It was suggested by the authors that the approach could potentially be generalized to other disease states and immunological phenotypes. Because counts were too low, under 20 rarely observed V segments, including chromosome 9 orphons, were left out of the earlier analysis of 587 of the donors. In a later analysis, several top co-occurrence clusters were reported to appear linked to parvovirus B19, influenza, CMV and Epstein-Barr virus. Across donors, most TCR sequences were observed very rarely, whereas some public TCRs were present in many individuals. A later genetic analysis reported fewer N-insertions in productive TCRs among donors in an Asian-associated ancestry cluster than the roughly 700-donor mean. In a later analysis, around 15,000 TCR beta sequences were associated with specific HLA alleles at a false discovery rate of 0.05. Because HLA typing was missing for some donors at each locus, association tests included only the typed subset. A later analysis found that TCR association rates varied across HLA loci, with DRB1 alleles showing the most associated TCRs and HLA-C alleles the fewest.

The cohort consisted of fewer than 700 healthy bone marrow donors. All cohort members were sampled while nominally healthy, although unrecorded immune exposures were likely present. The donor tested CMV seropositive and was one of the 289 seropositive cohort members. A peripheral blood sample was collected from each donor, and TCR beta sequencing was performed on peripheral blood mononuclear cells. The Qiagen DNeasy Blood Extraction Kit was used to extract genomic DNA from the blood cell samples. The rearranged segments are TRBV5-4 and TRBJ1-1; the D gene is possibly TRBD1, with 6 bases matching. This clonotype was sampled from a man aged 55 to 70 in good health and CMV-seropositive. The sequencing input was PBMCs. The CDR3 in this case is CASSLGRDTRSEAFF. The DNA sequence is given as TGTGCCAGCAGCTTGGGCCGGGACACACGGTCTGAAGCTTTCTTT.